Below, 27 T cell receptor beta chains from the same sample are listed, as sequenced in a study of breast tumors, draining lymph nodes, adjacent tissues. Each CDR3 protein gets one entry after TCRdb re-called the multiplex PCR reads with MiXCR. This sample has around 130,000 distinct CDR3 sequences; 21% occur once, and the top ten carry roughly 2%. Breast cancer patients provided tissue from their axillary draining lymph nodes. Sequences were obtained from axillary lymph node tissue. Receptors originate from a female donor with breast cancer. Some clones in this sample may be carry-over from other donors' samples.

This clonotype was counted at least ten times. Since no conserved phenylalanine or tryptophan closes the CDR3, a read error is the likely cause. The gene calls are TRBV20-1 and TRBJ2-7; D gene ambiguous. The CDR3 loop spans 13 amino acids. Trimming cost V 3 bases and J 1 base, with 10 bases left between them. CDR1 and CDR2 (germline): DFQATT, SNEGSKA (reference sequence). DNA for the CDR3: TGCAGTGCTAGGAGTGGAATATCCTACGAGCAGTACCTC. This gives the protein CSARSGISYEQYL.

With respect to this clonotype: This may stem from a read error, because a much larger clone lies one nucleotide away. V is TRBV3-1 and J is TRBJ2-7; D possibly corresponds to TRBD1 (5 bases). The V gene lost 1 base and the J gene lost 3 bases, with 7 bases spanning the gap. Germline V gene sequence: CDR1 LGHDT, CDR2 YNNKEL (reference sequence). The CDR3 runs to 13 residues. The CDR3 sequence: CASSQVRGYEQYF. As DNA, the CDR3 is TGTGCCAGCAGCCAAGTTAGGGGCTACGAGCAGTACTTC.

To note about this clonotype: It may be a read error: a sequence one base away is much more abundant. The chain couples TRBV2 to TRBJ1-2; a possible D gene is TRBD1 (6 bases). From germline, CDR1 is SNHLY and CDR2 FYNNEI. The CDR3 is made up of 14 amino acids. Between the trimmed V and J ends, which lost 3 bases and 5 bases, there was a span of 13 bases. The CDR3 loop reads CASSDVGADYGYTF. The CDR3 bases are TGTGCCAGCAGTGATGTGGGGGCAGATTATGGCTACACCTTC.

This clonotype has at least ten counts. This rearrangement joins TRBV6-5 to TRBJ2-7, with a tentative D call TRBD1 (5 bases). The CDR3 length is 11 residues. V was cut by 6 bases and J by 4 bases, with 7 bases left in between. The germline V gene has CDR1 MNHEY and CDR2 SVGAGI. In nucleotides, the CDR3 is TGTGCCAGCAGCAGGGATTACGAGCAGTACTTC. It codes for CASSRDYEQYF.

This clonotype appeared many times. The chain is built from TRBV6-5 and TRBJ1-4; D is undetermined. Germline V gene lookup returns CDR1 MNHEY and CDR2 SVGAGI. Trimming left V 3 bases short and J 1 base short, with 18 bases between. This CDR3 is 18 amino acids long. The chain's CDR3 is CASSYSPPYTGTNEKLFF. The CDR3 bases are TGTGCCAGCAGTTATTCCCCACCCTACACGGGAACTAATGAAAAACTGTTTTTT.

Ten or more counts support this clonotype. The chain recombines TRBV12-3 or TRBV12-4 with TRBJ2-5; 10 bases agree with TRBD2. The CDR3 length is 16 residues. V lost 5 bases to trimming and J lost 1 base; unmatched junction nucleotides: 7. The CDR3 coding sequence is TGTGCCAGCAGTCCACGGACTAGCGGTTTCCAAGAGACCCAGTACTTC. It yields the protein CASSPRTSGFQETQYF.

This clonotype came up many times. This CDR3 reads CASSPMGRQYEQYF. As DNA, the CDR3 is TGTGCCAGCAGCCCAATGGGGCGGCAATACGAGCAGTACTTC. The chain joins TRBV7-2 to TRBJ2-7, with a weak D call TRBD1 (5 bases). From germline, CDR1 is SGHTA and CDR2 FQGNSA. The germline V and J ends were trimmed by 5 bases and 4 bases, with 15 bases remaining between them. The CDR3 consists of 14 residues. Looking up the rest from reference TRBV7-2 and TRBJ2-7 gives the full variable domain: GAGVSQSPSNKVTEKGKDVELRCDPISGHTALYWYRQSLGQGLEFLIYFQGNSAPDKSGLPSDRFSAERTGGSVSTLTIQRTQQEDSAVYLCASSPMGRQYEQYFGPGTRLTVT.

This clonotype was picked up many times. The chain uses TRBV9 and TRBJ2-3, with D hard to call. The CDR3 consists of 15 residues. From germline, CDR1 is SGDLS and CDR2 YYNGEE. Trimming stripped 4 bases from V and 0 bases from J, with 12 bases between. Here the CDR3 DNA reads TGTGCCAGCAGCCTAGGAGCCTTCAGCACAGATACGCAGTATTTT. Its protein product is CASSLGAFSTDTQYF. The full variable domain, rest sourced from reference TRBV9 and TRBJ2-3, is DSGVTQTPKHLITATGQRVTLRCSPRSGDLSVYWYQQSLDQGLQFLIQYYNGEERAKGNILERFSAQQFPDLHSELNLSSLELGDSALYFCASSLGAFSTDTQYFGPGTRLTVL.

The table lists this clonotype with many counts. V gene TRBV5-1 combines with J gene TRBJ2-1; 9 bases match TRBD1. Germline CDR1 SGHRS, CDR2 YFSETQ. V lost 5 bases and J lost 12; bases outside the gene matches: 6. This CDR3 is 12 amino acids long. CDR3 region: CASRKDRGSQFF. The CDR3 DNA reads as TGCGCCAGCAGAAAGGACAGGGGATCGCAGTTCTTC.

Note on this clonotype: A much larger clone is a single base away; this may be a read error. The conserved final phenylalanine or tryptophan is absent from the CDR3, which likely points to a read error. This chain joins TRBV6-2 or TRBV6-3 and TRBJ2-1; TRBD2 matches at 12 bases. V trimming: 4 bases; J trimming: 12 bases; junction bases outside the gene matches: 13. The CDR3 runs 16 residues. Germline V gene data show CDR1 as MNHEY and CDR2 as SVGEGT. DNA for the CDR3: TGTGCCAGCAGTTGGGGGTCGCTAGCGGGAGGGAGGGGGCAGTTCCTC. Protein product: CASSWGSLAGGRGQFL.

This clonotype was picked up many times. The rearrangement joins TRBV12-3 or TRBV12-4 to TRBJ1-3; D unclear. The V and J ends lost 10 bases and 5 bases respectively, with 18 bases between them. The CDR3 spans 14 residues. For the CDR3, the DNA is TGTGCCATCTTAGGCCGTGGGGTGAGAAACACCATATATTTT. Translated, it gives CAILGRGVRNTIYF.

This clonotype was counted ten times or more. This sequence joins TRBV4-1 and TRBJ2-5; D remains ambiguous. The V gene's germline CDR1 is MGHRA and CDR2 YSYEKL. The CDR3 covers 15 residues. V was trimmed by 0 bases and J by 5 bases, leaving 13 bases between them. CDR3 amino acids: CASSQDPSGVETQYF. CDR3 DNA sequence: TGCGCCAGCAGCCAAGATCCGTCGGGCGTTGAGACCCAGTACTTC.

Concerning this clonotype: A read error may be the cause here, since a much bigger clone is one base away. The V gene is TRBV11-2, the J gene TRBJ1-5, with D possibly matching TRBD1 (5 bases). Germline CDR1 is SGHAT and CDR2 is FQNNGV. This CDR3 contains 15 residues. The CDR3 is CASSFSGGSNPPQHF. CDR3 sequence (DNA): TGTGCCAGCAGCTTTAGCGGGGGAAGCAATCCGCCCCAGCATTTT.

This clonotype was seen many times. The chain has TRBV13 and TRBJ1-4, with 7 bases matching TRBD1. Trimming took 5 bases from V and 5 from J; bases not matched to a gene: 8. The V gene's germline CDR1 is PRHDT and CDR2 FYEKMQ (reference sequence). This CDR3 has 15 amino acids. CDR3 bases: TGTGCCAGCAGCCCGGGGACAGCTGAAAATGAAAAACTGTTTTTT. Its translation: CASSPGTAENEKLFF.

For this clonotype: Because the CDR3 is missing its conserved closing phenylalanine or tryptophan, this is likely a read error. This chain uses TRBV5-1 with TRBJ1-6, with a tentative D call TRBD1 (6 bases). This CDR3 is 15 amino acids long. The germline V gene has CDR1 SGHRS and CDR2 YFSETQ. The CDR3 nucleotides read TGCGCCAGCAAAACCTTGGACAGTTATAACTCACCCCTCCACCTT. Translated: CASKTLDSYNSPLHL.

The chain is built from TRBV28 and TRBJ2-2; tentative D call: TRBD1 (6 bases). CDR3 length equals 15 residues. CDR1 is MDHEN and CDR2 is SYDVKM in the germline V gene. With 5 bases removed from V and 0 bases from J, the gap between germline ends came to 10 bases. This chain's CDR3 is CASSARQANTGELFF. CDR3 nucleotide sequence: TGTGCCAGCAGTGCCAGACAGGCGAACACCGGGGAGCTGTTTTTT.

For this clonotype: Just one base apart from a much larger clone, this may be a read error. The CDR3 sequence: CASRPGGFGGLFF. CDR3 bases: TGTGCCAGCAGGCCGGGAGGGTTCGGGGGGCTGTTTTTT. J is TRBJ2-2 and V is TRBV6-1; 8 bases map to TRBD2. CDR1 MNHNS and CDR2 SASEGT come from the germline V gene. The CDR3 is made up of 13 amino acids.

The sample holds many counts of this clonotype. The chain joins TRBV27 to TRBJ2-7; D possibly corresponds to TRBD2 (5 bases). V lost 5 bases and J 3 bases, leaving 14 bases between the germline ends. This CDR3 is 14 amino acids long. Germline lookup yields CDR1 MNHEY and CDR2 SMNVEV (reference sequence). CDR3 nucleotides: TGTGCCAGCAGTATCGACCGGGGTAACTACGAGCAGTACTTC. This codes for CASSIDRGNYEQYF.

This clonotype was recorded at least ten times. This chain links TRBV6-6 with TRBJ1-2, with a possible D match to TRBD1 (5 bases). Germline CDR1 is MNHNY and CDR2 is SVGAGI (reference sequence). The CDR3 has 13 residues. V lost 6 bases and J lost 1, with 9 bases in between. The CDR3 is CASRSDNNYGYTF. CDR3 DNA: TGTGCCAGCAGGTCGGACAATAACTATGGCTACACCTTC.

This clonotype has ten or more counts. Written as DNA, the CDR3 is TGTGCCAGCAGCGCCTCGGGACTTAACACCGGGGAGCTGTTTTTT. Amino acids: CASSASGLNTGELFF. This rearrangement joins TRBV9 to TRBJ2-2, with TRBD2 as a possible D gene (6 bases). Germline CDR1 is SGDLS and CDR2 is YYNGEE. V was trimmed by 3 bases and J by 2 bases, leaving 11 bases between them. The CDR3 is made up of 15 amino acids.

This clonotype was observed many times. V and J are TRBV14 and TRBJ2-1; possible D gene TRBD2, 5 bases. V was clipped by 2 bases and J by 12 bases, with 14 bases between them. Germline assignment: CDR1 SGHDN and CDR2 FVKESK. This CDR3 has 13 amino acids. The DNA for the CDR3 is TGTGCCAGCAGCCAAAATCGGGCCGAGGGGCAGTTCTTC. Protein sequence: CASSQNRAEGQFF.

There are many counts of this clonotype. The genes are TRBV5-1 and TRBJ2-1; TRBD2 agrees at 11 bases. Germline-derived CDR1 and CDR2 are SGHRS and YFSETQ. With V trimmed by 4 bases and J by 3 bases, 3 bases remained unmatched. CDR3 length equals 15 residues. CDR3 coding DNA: TGCGCCAGCAGCCGTAGCGGGAGGGACTACAATGAGCAGTTCTTC. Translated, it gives CASSRSGRDYNEQFF.

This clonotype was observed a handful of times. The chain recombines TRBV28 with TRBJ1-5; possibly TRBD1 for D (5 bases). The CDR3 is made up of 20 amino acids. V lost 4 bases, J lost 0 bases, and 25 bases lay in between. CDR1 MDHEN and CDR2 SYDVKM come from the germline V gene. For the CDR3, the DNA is TGTGCCAGCAGTTCCCCCCTGGGGAAGGGACCAGGTGATAGCAATCAGCCCCAGCATTTT. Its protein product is CASSSPLGKGPGDSNQPQHF.

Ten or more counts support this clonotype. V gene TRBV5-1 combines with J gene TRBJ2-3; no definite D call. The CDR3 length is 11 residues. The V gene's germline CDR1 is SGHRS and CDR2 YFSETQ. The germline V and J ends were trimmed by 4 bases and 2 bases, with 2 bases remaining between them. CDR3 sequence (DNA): TGCGCCAGCAGCACCACAGATACGCAGTATTTT. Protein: CASSTTDTQYF.

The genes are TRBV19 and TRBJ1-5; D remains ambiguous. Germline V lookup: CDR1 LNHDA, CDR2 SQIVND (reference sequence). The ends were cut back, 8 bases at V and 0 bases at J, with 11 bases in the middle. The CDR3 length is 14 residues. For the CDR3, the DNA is TGTGCCAGTGACGACGTCGGTAGCAATCAGCCCCAGCATTTT. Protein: CASDDVGSNQPQHF.

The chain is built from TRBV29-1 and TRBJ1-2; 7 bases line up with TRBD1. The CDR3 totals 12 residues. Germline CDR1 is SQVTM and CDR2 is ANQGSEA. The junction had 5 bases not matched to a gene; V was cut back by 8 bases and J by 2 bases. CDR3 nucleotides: TGCAGCTCCGGGACAGAGAACTATGGCTACACCTTC. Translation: CSSGTENYGYTF.

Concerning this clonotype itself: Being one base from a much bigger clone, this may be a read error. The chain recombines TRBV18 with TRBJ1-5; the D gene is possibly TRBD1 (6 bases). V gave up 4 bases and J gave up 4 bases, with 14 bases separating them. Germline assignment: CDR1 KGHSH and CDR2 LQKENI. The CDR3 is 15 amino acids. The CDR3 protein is CASSRYVTGNQPQHF. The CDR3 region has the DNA TGTGCCAGCTCACGATACGTAACAGGGAATCAGCCCCAGCATTTT.